This T cell receptor (beta chain) was observed in a study of blood T cell repertoires in COVID-19. Study-level information: The origin of the acute and convalescent COVID-19 samples was the United States, Italy and Spain.

The V segment lost 5 bases and the J segment 0 bases; nucleotides outside the gene matches: 16. The germline gives CDR1 SGHVS, CDR2 FQNEAQ. This CDR3 is built from 20 residues. Profiled with immunoSEQ multiplex PCR; TCRdb holds only in-frame clones, not every one. This table holds about 300,000 clones, 65% to 85% found once. The source material was peripheral blood. The chain employs TRBV7-8 and TRBJ1-6; TRBD1 matches 7 bases. The receptor's source is a woman aged 45-65 years with acute or convalescent COVID-19. CDR3 residues: CASSHTRQGTESSYNSPLHF. For the CDR3, the DNA is TGTGCCAGCAGCCACACCCGCCAAGGGACAGAGAGCTCCTATAATTCACCCCTCCACTTT.